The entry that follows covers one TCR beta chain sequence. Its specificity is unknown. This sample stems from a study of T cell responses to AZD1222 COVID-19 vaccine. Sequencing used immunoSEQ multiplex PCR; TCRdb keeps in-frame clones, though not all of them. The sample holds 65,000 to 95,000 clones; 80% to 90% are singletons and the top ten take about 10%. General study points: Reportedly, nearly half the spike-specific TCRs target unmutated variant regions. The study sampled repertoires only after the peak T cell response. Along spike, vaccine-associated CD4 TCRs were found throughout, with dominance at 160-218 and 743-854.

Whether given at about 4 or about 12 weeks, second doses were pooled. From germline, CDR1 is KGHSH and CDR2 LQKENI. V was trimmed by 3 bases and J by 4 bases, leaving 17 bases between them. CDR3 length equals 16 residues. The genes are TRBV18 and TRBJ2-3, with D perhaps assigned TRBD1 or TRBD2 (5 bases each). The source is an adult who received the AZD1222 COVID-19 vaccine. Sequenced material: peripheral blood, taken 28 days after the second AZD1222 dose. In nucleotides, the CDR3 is TGTGCCAGCTCACCCATCGGGACCCGAGGTCCAGATACGCAGTATTTT. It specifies CASSPIGTRGPDTQYF.